This section outlines one TCR beta chain sequence together with its context. The record originates from a study of blood T cell repertoires in COVID-19. Across the study: Acute and convalescent COVID-19 specimens originated in the United States, Italy and Spain.

In the source study's methods: Nucleated cell counts were estimated from reference gene primer amplification. The protocol was immunoSEQ multiplex PCR, while the TCRdb copy is restricted to in-frame clones and leaves out a portion. The V and J calls and clone size are taken from that table; D and trimming were inferred from the DNA. The sample records about 55,000 clones, about nine tenths being singletons. Looked up from germline, CDR1 is DFQATT and CDR2 is SNEGSKA (reference sequence). V shed 3 bases and J 1 base; nucleotides not matched to a gene: 6. CDR3 length equals 15 residues. What was sequenced was peripheral blood. V usage is TRBV20-1 and J usage is TRBJ2-3; 8 bases align to TRBD1. The TCR was taken from a man aged 60 to 75 with active COVID-19. CDR3 nucleotide sequence: TGCAGTGCTAGTGGACAGGGAGCGGGCACAGATACGCAGTATTTT. Translated: CSASGQGAGTDTQYF.